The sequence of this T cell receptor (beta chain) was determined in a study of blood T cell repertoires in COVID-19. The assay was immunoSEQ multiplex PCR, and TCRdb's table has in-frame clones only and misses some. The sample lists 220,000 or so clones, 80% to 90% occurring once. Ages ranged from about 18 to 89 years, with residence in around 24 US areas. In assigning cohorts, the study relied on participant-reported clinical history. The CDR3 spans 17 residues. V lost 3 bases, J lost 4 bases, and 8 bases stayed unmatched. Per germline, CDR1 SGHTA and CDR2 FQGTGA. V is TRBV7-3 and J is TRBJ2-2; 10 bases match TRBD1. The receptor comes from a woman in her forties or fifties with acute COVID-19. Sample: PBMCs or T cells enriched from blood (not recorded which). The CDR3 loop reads CASSFPPGTGATGELFF. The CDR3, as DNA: TGTGCCAGCAGCTTCCCACCCGGGACAGGGGCCACCGGGGAGCTGTTTTTT.